These T cell receptor beta chains were read from a single sample in a study of breast tumors, draining lymph nodes, adjacent tissues. Each CDR3 protein gets one entry after TCRdb re-called the multiplex PCR reads with MiXCR. In the table there are about 200,000 distinct CDR3 sequences, around 33% of which are singletons. The source material was axillary lymph node tissue. Receptor source: a female donor with breast cancer. Some clones in this sample may be carry-over from other donors' samples. Both conserved end residues are part of each CDR3. The D gene is left open where the match is weak. Clone size is shown for a subset of rows, as once, few, many or a class of expanded clone.

>TRBJ1-5|NA|NA|TRBV24-1
TGTGCCACCAGTGATACCGGGATCAATCAGCCCCAGCATTTT
CATSDTGINQPQHF
>TRBJ2-6|many|NA|TRBV5-1
TGCGCCAGCAGCTCTGGGGCCAACGCCCTGACTTTC
CASSSGANALTF
>TRBJ2-7|many|TRBD2|TRBV20-1
TGCAGTGCTAGAGATGGAGCCAGCGGGACCCGGTACGAGCAGTACTTC
CSARDGASGTRYEQYF
>TRBJ2-5|many|TRBD2|TRBV7-6
TGTGCCAGCAGCACACGGACTAGCGGGGGGGCAAGCCAGTACTTC
CASSTRTSGGASQYF
>TRBJ1-4|NA|NA|TRBV6-1
TGTGCCAGCAGTCAATCCCAGGTGGTCCAACTGTTTTTT
CASSQSQVVQLFF
>TRBJ2-5|many|NA|TRBV19
TGTGCCAGTAGTTCCGACAGACAAGAGACCCAGTACTTC
CASSSDRQETQYF
>TRBJ1-3|many|TRBD1|TRBV20-1
TGCAGTGCTTGGACCCCGGCAGGGGGGCGTTATTCTGGAAACACCATATATTTT
CSAWTPAGGRYSGNTIYF
>TRBJ2-1|many|TRBD2|TRBV20-1
TGCAGTGCCAGGGTAAGCGGGAGTAAAAGTGAGCAGTTCTTC
CSARVSGSKSEQFF
>TRBJ2-7|many|TRBD2|TRBV19
TGTGCCAGTAGACAGCGGGAAGCCTACGAGCAGTACTTC
CASRQREAYEQYF
>TRBJ2-1|many|NA|TRBV12-3/TRBV12-4
TGTGCCAGCAGTCCGGGACACCGATACAATGAGCAGTTCTTC
CASSPGHRYNEQFF
>TRBJ2-3|NA|TRBD2|TRBV10-2
TGCGCCAGCAGTGACCCGGGACTAGCGGTAATACGGGAGTATTTT
CASSDPGLAVIREYF
>TRBJ2-3|once|NA|TRBV5-5
TGTGCTAGCAGCTTGCAACGGAAAAGCACAGATACGCAGTATTTT
CASSLQRKSTDTQYF
>TRBJ1-3|NA|NA|TRBV6-5
TGTGCCAGCCCGACTGACGCGGGCGCGGGAAACACCATATATTTT
CASPTDAGAGNTIYF
>TRBJ2-3|NA|NA|TRBV5-8
TGTGCCAGCAGCTTCCCGACGGGCACAGATACGCAGTATTTT
CASSFPTGTDTQYF
>TRBJ2-1|many|NA|TRBV20-1
TGCAGTGCTTCCGTTCGAAGGACTTCCTACAATGAGCAGTTCTTC
CSASVRRTSYNEQFF
>TRBJ2-5|NA|NA|TRBV5-8
TGTGCCAGCAGCTATCGGGACCGATATCAAGAGACCCAGTACTTC
CASSYRDRYQETQYF
>TRBJ2-1|many|TRBD2|TRBV19
TGTGCCAGTAGTCCACCTCCCTCCGTACGGGGAGGGGATGAGCAGTTCTTC
CASSPPPSVRGGDEQFF
>TRBJ1-6|many|NA|TRBV2
TGTGCCAGCAGTGAGGGGAATTCACCCCTCCACTTT
CASSEGNSPLHF
>TRBJ1-4|many|NA|TRBV6-5
TGTGCCAGCAGCGCTACAGGGTTAAATAATGAAAAACTGTTTTTT
CASSATGLNNEKLFF
>TRBJ2-6|NA|NA|TRBV7-3
TGTGCCAGCAGCCCCGCGGGGTCCAACGTCCTGACTTTC
CASSPAGSNVLTF
>TRBJ2-7|NA|NA|TRBV9
TGTGCCAGCAGCGTTGCCCCGAGCTCCTACGAGCAGTACTTC
CASSVAPSSYEQYF
>TRBJ1-1|NA|NA|TRBV10-3
TGTGCCATCAGTGATCAGGGTGTAAACACTGAAGCTTTCTTT
CAISDQGVNTEAFF
>TRBJ1-5|many|NA|TRBV6-6
TGTGCCAGCAGCCACCGGCAGAGTAGCAATCAGCCCCAGCATTTT
CASSHRQSSNQPQHF
>TRBJ2-7|many|NA|TRBV2
TGTGCCAGCAGTGATCCGGCAGCCTACGAGCAGTACTTC
CASSDPAAYEQYF
>TRBJ1-3|few|NA|TRBV2
TGTGCCAGCAGTCGGGGAGAGGGCACCATATATTTT
CASSRGEGTIYF
>TRBJ1-4|NA|NA|TRBV19
TGTGCCAGTGGTACCACAGCAACTGATGAAAAACTGTTTTTT
CASGTTATDEKLFF
>TRBJ2-1|many|NA|TRBV20-1
TGCAGTGCTATCCCAAGACTAAGAGGCACCAGGGATGAGCAGTTCTTC
CSAIPRLRGTRDEQFF